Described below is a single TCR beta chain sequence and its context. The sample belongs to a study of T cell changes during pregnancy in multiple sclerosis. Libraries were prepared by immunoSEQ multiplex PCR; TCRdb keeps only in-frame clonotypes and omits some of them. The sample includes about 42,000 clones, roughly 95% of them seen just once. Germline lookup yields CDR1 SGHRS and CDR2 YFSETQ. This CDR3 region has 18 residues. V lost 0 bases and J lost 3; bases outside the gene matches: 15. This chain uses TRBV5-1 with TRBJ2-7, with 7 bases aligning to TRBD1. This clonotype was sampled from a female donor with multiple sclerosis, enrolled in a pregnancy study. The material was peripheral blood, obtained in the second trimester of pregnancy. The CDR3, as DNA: TGCGCCAGCAGCTTGGGGTCACAGGGGAGCTTTGGGGTCTACGAGCAGTACTTC. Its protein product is CASSLGSQGSFGVYEQYF.